Sequencing of this TCR beta chain was carried out in a study of Graves' ophthalmopathy and Graves' hyperthyroidism. The CDR3 loop spans 13 amino acids. Trimming at V came to 4 bases and at J to 8 bases, leaving 6 bases not matched to a gene. Germline V gene lookup returns CDR1 SGHRS and CDR2 YFSETQ. Amplified material comprised TCR beta CDR3 regions derived from RNA transcripts. Scientists carried out first-round RT-PCR using HTBI primers and then a second-round multiplex PCR. TCRdb reanalysed the multiplex PCR reads using MiXCR and keeps one entry per CDR3 protein. The data contain 200,000 to 300,000 distinct CDR3 sequences, less than 55% of them singletons. This clonotype was picked up a small number of times. Under 3 months in duration, the ophthalmopathy in affected donors had moderate-to-severe activity, CAS ≥3 and NOSPECS ≥4. Lactation, pregnancy, uncontrolled infections and other autoimmune diseases were all grounds for excluding patients.

The receptor's source is an adult man with Graves' ophthalmopathy. The sequencing sample was made of peripheral blood. The rearrangement links TRBV5-1 to TRBJ1-1, with 9 bases that match TRBD1. The CDR3 sequence is CASSPGQGREAFF. The CDR3 DNA sequence: TGCGCCAGCAGCCCGGGACAGGGTCGGGAAGCTTTCTTT.